These T cell receptor beta chains were read from a single sample in a study of T-cell reconstitution after alpha-beta-depleted transplantation in children. MiXCR was run by TCRdb on the PCR reads, yielding one entry per CDR3 protein. The repertoire holds 500,000 to 600,000 distinct CDR3 sequences, with about a quarter as singletons. The sequencing here drew on PBMCs, taken before TCRalphabeta/CD19-depleted stem cell transplant. Source of these receptors: a boy younger than two with Wiskott-Aldrich syndrome, due to receive a stem cell transplant. The CDR3 runs from the conserved cysteine through the conserved F or W. The D gene is left open where the match is weak. Rows may omit the clone size; those that give it use once, few, many or a size class.

>NA|TRBJ2-7|NA|TRBV24-1
CATSDPQGKQYF
TGTGCCACCAGTGACCCTCAGGGGAAGCAGTACTTC
>NA|TRBJ1-5|NA|TRBV14
CASSHGLNQPQHF
TGTGCCAGCAGCCATGGACTTAATCAGCCCCAGCATTTT
>TRBD2|TRBJ2-7|NA|TRBV11-2
CASSRSRVAGGTQQYF
TGTGCCAGCAGTAGGTCCAGGGTAGCGGGAGGTACCCAGCAGTACTTC
>TRBD1|TRBJ2-3|NA|TRBV5-1
CASSFRGPGADTQYF
TGCGCCAGCAGCTTCAGGGGGCCGGGGGCAGATACGCAGTATTTT
>NA|TRBJ1-1|NA|TRBV20-1
CSASRPVNTEAFF
TGCAGTGCGAGCAGGCCTGTGAACACTGAAGCTTTCTTT
>NA|TRBJ2-7|few|TRBV18
CASSPQAKPFYEQYF
TGTGCCAGCTCACCCCAGGCCAAACCCTTCTACGAGCAGTACTTC
>TRBD1|TRBJ2-3|few|TRBV6-5
CASSYSAGTGATDTQYF
TGTGCCAGCAGTTACTCCGCCGGGACAGGGGCCACAGATACGCAGTATTTT
>TRBD2|TRBJ2-3|NA|TRBV5-1
CASRGTSGKSTDTQYF
TGCGCCAGCAGAGGGACTAGCGGGAAGAGCACAGATACGCAGTATTTT
>NA|TRBJ1-4|few|TRBV20-1
CSAREYAEKLFF
TGCAGTGCTAGAGAGTACGCTGAAAAACTGTTTTTT
>NA|TRBJ1-1|NA|TRBV6-1
CASNPKAVLRTEAFF
TGTGCCAGCAACCCAAAAGCAGTCCTGAGAACTGAAGCTTTCTTT
>NA|TRBJ2-5|few|TRBV5-1
CASSSWARGGETQYF
TGCGCCAGCAGCTCATGGGCTAGGGGCGGGGAGACCCAGTACTTC
>NA|TRBJ2-7|few|TRBV20-1
CSAREWGNEQYF
TGCAGTGCTAGAGAATGGGGTAACGAGCAGTACTTC
>TRBD1|TRBJ2-1|NA|TRBV15
CATSGQGNEQFF
TGTGCCACCAGCGGACAGGGCAATGAGCAGTTCTTC
>NA|TRBJ1-5|NA|TRBV20-1
CSASAEPHQPQHF
TGCAGTGCTAGTGCAGAGCCCCATCAGCCCCAGCATTTT
>TRBD2|TRBJ2-5|NA|TRBV5-1
CASSLEGLAGAETQYF
TGCGCCAGCAGCTTGGAGGGACTAGCGGGAGCGGAGACCCAGTACTTC
>NA|TRBJ1-4|few|TRBV5-1
CASSSGRGHSNEKLFF
TGCGCCAGCAGCTCCGGGAGAGGACACTCGAATGAAAAACTGTTTTTT
>NA|TRBJ2-3|NA|TRBV5-4
CASSLKQWGDTQYF
TGTGCCAGCAGCTTAAAGCAGTGGGGGGATACGCAGTATTTT
>NA|TRBJ2-4|NA|TRBV5-1
CASSLTTGVNIQYF
TGCGCCAGCAGCTTAACAACGGGAGTGAACATTCAGTACTTC